This T cell receptor beta chain was documented in a study of blood T cells in healthy people across ages. The study's findings and limits: Age advanced and TCR beta diversity per million T cells fell, roughly linearly.

Russia was home to the donors, healthy Caucasian individuals aged roughly 6 to 90. Each of the donors had ten milliliters of peripheral blood drawn into EDTA-treated Vacutainer tubes. PBMCs numbering at least 6 million were isolated per sample. CDR3 length: 12 residues. The germline V and J ends were trimmed by 7 bases and 5 bases, with 11 bases remaining between them. Germline V CDR1 and CDR2: SQVTM, ANQGSEA. It was with a sample-barcoded 5' primer and a J-beta primer mix that a second PCR of roughly 7 to 12 cycles was run. TCRdb reanalysed the 5' RACE reads using MiXCR and keeps one entry per CDR3 protein. The sample lists hundreds of thousands of distinct CDR3 sequences, approximately 50% seen once, with over 35% in the top ten. Of note for this clonotype: What it binds is unknown.

The chain uses TRBV29-1 and TRBJ2-2, with D possibly matching TRBD1 (7 bases). Sequenced input: blood. This TCR derives from a man in his 60s in good health. The CDR3 DNA sequence: TGCAGCGCCGCAGGGGGGACCGGGGAGCTGTTTTTT. This codes for CSAAGGTGELFF.